These 16 T cell receptor beta chains share one sample of origin, sequenced in a study of technical replicates of blood from four donors. Profiled with immunoSEQ multiplex PCR; TCRdb holds only in-frame clones, not every one. Among some 100,000 clones listed, roughly 95% were seen once. Material: T cells isolated from PBMCs. The receptors stem from a human donor in good health.

The chain links TRBV6-6 to TRBJ2-5, with 11 bases matching TRBD2. With 7 bases clipped from V and 3 bases from J, the junction kept 7 bases outside the gene matches. CDR1 is MNHNY and CDR2 is SVGAGI in the germline V gene (reference sequence). The CDR3 sequence is 15 residues long. CDR3 sequence reads: CASNAGTSGEETQYF. DNA for the CDR3: TGTGCCAGCAATGCCGGGACTAGCGGAGAAGAGACCCAGTACTTC.

J is TRBJ1-4 and V is TRBV15; D is perhaps TRBD1 (5 bases). Germline CDR1 and CDR2: LNHNV and YYDKDF (reference sequence). The CDR3 runs 13 residues. V dropped 0 bases and J dropped 10 bases, with 9 bases sitting between them. The CDR3 nucleotides are TGTGCCACCAGCAGAGAGGGGGAGGGAAAACTGTTTTTT. Its protein product is CATSREGEGKLFF.

The chain combines TRBV5-1 with TRBJ2-3, with D unclear. Germline-derived CDR1 and CDR2 are SGHRS and YFSETQ. The CDR3 is 12 amino acids. V lost 3 bases and J lost 4, with 6 bases in between. In DNA form, the CDR3 reads TGCGCCAGCAGCTATTCAGCAGATACGCAGTATTTT. This sequence encodes CASSYSADTQYF.

The J gene is TRBJ2-2, the V gene TRBV4-1; 8 nucleotides line up with TRBD1. CDR3 size: 16 residues. Germline-derived CDR1 and CDR2 are MGHRA and YSYEKL. V lost 4 bases to trimming and J lost 3 bases; unmatched junction nucleotides: 7. DNA for the CDR3: TGCGCCAGCAGCCCAGGGACAGGTGTCTACACCGGGGAGCTGTTTTTT. It codes for CASSPGTGVYTGELFF.

This chain links TRBV6-1 with TRBJ2-5; D call uncertain. Germline V lookup: CDR1 MNHNS, CDR2 SASEGT. The CDR3 covers 14 residues. Trimming took off 4 bases at V and 5 bases at J, with 14 bases between the two ends. This chain's CDR3 is CASSGASRRETQYF. Written as DNA, the CDR3 is TGTGCCAGCAGTGGGGCCAGCCGCCGGGAGACCCAGTACTTC.

The chain is built from TRBV18 and TRBJ2-3; 7 bases are a match to TRBD1. The CDR3 loop spans 16 amino acids. Per germline, CDR1 KGHSH and CDR2 LQKENI. J was trimmed by 4 bases and V by 3 bases; bases with no gene match: 10. CDR3: CASSPRQGTEADTQYF. DNA of the CDR3: TGTGCCAGCTCACCCCGACAGGGAACGGAGGCAGATACGCAGTATTTT.

In its sample, this clone was seen once. V is TRBV27 and J is TRBJ2-2; no clear D. The CDR3 extends over 14 amino acids. Trimming cost V 10 bases and J 6 bases, with 18 bases left between them. Germline V CDR1 and CDR2: MNHEY, SMNVEV (reference sequence). CDR3 region: CATADHQLAGELFF. The CDR3 DNA sequence: TGTGCCACCGCGGATCATCAATTGGCCGGGGAGCTGTTTTTT.

The J gene is TRBJ2-7, the V gene TRBV13, with D possibly TRBD1 on 6 matching bases. Trimming took off 1 base at V and 5 bases at J, with 15 bases between the two ends. The CDR3 loop spans 15 amino acids. In germline, CDR1 is PRHDT, CDR2 FYEKMQ (reference sequence). Here the CDR3 reads CASSLAVHRENEQYF. For the CDR3, the DNA is TGTGCCAGCAGCTTAGCGGTCCACAGGGAAAACGAGCAGTACTTC.

The chain employs TRBV5-4 and TRBJ1-2, with D unclear. The CDR3 is 14 amino acids. V shed 6 bases and J shed 2 bases, with 14 bases lying between them. Germline V gene data show CDR1 as SGHNT and CDR2 as YYREEE (reference sequence). For the CDR3, the DNA is TGTGCCAGCAACCCGGACGGGAAAAACTATGGCTACACCTTC. Translating it yields CASNPDGKNYGYTF.

The rearrangement joins TRBV18 to TRBJ2-1, with 9 nucleotides matching TRBD2. The CDR3 runs to 15 residues. Germline loops: CDR1 KGHSH, CDR2 LQKENI. Unmatched junction bases numbered 6, after V lost 1 base and J lost 8 bases. CDR3 region: CASSPQAGGLDEQFF. In nucleotides, the CDR3 is TGTGCCAGCTCACCACAGGCGGGGGGGCTTGATGAGCAGTTCTTC.

This clone has only one observation. The chain combines TRBV7-2 with TRBJ2-3; the match to TRBD2 covers 7 bases. The junction had 8 bases not matched to a gene; V was cut back by 0 bases and J by 5 bases. This CDR3 has 16 amino acids. Germline assignment: CDR1 SGHTA and CDR2 FQGNSA. This CDR3 is CASSLAFTRGIDTQYF. CDR3 in DNA: TGTGCCAGCAGCTTAGCGTTTACGCGGGGGATAGATACGCAGTATTTT.

This clone was observed once. The V and J genes are TRBV9 and TRBJ2-1; D uncertain. The CDR3 extends over 13 amino acids. Germline values: CDR1 SGDLS, CDR2 YYNGEE. V lost 1 base and J lost 2, with 4 bases in between. The CDR3 spells CASSVLTYNEQFF. CDR3 sequence (DNA): TGTGCCAGCAGCGTATTAACCTACAATGAGCAGTTCTTC.

The rearrangement links TRBV30 to TRBJ2-5; D gene ambiguous. The CDR3 contains 14 residues. Trimming left V 1 base short and J 1 base short, with 10 bases between. From germline, CDR1 is GTSNPN and CDR2 SVGIG (reference sequence). The CDR3 nucleotides read TGTGCCTGGAGTGGATATAGAACCCAAGAGACCCAGTACTTC. Its translation: CAWSGYRTQETQYF. The full variable domain, rest sourced from reference TRBV30 and TRBJ2-5, is SQTIHQWPATLVQPVGSPLSLECTVEGTSNPNLYWYRQAAGRGLQLLFYSVGIGQISSEVPQNLSASRPQDRQFILSSKKLLLSDSGFYLCAWSGYRTQETQYFGPGTRLLVL.

This rearrangement joins TRBV4-1 to TRBJ1-2, with D perhaps TRBD1 (6 bases). V lost 0 bases, J lost 8 bases, and 25 bases lay in between. CDR1 MGHRA and CDR2 YSYEKL come from the germline V gene. The CDR3 is made up of 18 amino acids. CDR3 nucleotide sequence: TGCGCCAGCAGCCAAGAAGTAGGGGAAACAGGGCCGAAGGGAGGCTACACCTTC. Translating it yields CASSQEVGETGPKGGYTF.

The rearrangement links TRBV6-5 to TRBJ2-1; 8 nucleotides agree with TRBD2. The CDR3 totals 15 residues. CDR1 is MNHEY and CDR2 is SVGAGI in the germline V gene. Trimming removed 7 bases from V and 3 bases from J; junction bases left unmatched: 8. This chain's CDR3 is CASTPVGGDYNEQFF. The CDR3 nucleotides read TGTGCCAGCACTCCAGTCGGGGGGGACTACAATGAGCAGTTCTTC.

The genes are TRBV7-9 and TRBJ1-1; tentative D call: TRBD1 (5 bases). V lost 6 bases and J lost 0, with 11 bases in between. CDR3 size: 14 residues. Germline CDR1 reads SEHNR; CDR2 reads FQNEAQ (reference sequence). The CDR3 bases are TGTGCCAGCAGTCAGGGACTGATGAACACTGAAGCTTTCTTT. Protein: CASSQGLMNTEAFF. Complete variable domain (other parts from reference TRBV7-9 and TRBJ1-1): DTGVSQNPRHKITKRGQNVTFRCDPISEHNRLYWYRQTLGQGPEFLTYFQNEAQLEKSRLLSDRFSAERPKGSFSTLEIQRTEQGDSAMYLCASSQGLMNTEAFFGQGTRLTVV.